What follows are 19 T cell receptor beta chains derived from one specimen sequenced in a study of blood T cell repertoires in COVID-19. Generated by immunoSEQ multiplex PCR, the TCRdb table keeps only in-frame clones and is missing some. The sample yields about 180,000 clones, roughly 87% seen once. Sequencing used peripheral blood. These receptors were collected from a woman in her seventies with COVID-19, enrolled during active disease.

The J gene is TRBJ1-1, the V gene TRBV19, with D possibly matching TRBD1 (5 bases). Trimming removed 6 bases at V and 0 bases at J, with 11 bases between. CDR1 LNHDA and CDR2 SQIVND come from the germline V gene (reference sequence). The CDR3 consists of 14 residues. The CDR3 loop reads CASSRQQMNTEAFF. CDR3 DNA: TGTGCCAGTAGCCGACAGCAGATGAACACTGAAGCTTTCTTT.

CDR3 sequence (DNA): TGTGCCAGTCGGCAGGCCTATGGCTACACCTTC. It codes for CASRQAYGYTF. This rearrangement joins TRBV2 to TRBJ1-2; no reliable D call. The CDR3 consists of 11 residues. Germline V gene sequence: CDR1 SNHLY, CDR2 FYNNEI. The germline V and J ends were trimmed by 9 bases and 4 bases, with 9 bases remaining between them. The variable domain in full, completed from reference TRBV2 and TRBJ1-2, reads EPEVTQTPSHQVTQMGQEVILRCVPISNHLYFYWYRQILGQKVEFLVSFYNNEISEKSEIFDDQFSVERPDGSNFTLKIRSTKLEDSAMYFCASRQAYGYTFGSGTRLTVV.

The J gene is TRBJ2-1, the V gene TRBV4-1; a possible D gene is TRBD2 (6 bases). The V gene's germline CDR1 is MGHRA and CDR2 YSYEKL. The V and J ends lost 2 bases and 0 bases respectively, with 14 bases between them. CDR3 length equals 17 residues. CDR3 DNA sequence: TGCGCCAGCAGCCAAATTTATCTAGCGAGCTCCTACAATGAGCAGTTCTTC. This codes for CASSQIYLASSYNEQFF.

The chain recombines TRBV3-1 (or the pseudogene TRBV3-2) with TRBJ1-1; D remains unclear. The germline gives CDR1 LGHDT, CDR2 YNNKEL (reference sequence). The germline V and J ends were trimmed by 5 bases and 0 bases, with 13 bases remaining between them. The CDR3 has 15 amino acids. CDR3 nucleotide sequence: TGTGCCAGCAGCTCACGGGGAAGCGTGAACACTGAAGCTTTCTTT. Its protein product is CASSSRGSVNTEAFF.

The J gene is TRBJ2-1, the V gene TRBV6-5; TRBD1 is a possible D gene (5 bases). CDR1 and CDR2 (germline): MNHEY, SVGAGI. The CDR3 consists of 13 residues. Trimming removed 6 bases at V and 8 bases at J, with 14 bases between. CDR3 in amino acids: CASSARWGYEQFF. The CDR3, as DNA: TGTGCCAGCAGCGCCAGATGGGGCTATGAGCAGTTCTTC.

The CDR3 sequence is CASSPTGQGANEQFF. The CDR3 coding sequence is TGTGCCAGCTCACCAACGGGACAGGGGGCGAATGAGCAGTTCTTC. V gene TRBV18 combines with J gene TRBJ2-1, with TRBD1 matching over 12 bases. Trimming cost V 2 bases and J 7 bases; bases outside gene matches: 3. The CDR3 totals 15 residues. Germline CDR1 and CDR2: KGHSH and LQKENI.

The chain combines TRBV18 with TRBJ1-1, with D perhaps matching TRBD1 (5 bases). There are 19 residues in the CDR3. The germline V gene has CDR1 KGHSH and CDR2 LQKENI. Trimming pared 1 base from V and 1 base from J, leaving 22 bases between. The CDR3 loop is CASSPRLSGRTGGNTEAFF. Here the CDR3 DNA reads TGTGCCAGCTCACCACGGCTATCTGGTAGAACCGGGGGGAACACTGAAGCTTTCTTT.

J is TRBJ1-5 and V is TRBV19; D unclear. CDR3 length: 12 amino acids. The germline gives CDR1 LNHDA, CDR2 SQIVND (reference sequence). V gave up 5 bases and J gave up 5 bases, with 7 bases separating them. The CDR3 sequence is CASSREHQPQHF. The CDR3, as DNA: TGTGCCAGTAGTCGGGAGCATCAGCCCCAGCATTTT.

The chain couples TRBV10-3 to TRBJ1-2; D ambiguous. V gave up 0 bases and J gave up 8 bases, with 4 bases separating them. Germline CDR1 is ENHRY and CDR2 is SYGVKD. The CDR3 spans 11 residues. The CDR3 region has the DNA TGTGCCATCAGTGAGTCGCAGGGCTACACCTTC. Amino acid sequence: CAISESQGYTF.

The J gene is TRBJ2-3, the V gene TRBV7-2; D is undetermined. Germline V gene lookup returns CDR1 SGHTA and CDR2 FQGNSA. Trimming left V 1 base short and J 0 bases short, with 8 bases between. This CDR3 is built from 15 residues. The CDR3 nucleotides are TGTGCCAGCAGCTTAGTTCGCGGAAGCACAGATACGCAGTATTTT. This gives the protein CASSLVRGSTDTQYF.

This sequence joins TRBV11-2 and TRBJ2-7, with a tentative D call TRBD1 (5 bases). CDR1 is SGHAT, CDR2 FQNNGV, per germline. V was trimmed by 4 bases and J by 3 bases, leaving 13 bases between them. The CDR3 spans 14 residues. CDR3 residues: CASSSWAGHYEQYF. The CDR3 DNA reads TGTGCCAGCAGCTCCTGGGCAGGGCACTACGAGCAGTACTTC.

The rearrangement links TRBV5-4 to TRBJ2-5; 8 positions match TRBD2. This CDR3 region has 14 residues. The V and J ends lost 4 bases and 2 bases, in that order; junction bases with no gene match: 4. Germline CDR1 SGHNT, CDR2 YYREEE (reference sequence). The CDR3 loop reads CASSDGTRQETQYF. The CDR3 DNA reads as TGTGCCAGCAGCGACGGGACTAGGCAAGAGACCCAGTACTTC.

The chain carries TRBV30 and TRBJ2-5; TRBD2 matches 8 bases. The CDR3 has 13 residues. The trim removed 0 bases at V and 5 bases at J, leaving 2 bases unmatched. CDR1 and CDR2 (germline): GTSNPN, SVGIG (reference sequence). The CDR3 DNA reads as TGTGCCTGGAGTGTGTCGGGGGGGGAGACCCAGTACTTC. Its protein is CAWSVSGGETQYF.

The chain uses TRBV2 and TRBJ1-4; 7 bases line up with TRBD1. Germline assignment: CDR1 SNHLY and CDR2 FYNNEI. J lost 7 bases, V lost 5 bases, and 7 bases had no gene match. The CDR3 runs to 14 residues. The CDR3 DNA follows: TGTGCCAGCAGTAGACAGGGAGATGTTGAAAAACTGTTTTTT. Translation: CASSRQGDVEKLFF.

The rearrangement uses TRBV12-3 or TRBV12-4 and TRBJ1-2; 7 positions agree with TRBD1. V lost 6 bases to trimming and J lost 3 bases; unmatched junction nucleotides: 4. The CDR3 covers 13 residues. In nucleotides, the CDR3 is TGTGCCAGCAGCCTTCAGGGGGACTATGGCTACACCTTC. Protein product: CASSLQGDYGYTF.

The CDR3 DNA is TGTGCCAGCAGTTACTCGACGGGTAAGGCCTACGAGCAGTACTTC. Translated: CASSYSTGKAYEQYF. The chain uses TRBV6-5 and TRBJ2-7; D is uncertain. This CDR3 is built from 15 residues. V was shortened by 0 bases and J by 2 bases, with 11 bases between the two germline ends. Germline-derived CDR1 and CDR2 are MNHEY and SVGAGI.

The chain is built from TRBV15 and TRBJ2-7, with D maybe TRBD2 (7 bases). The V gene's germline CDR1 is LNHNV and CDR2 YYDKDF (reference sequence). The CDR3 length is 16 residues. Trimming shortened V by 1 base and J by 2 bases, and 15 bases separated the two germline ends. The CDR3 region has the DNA TGTGCCACCAGCAGAGGGACAGCGGGGCTTACCTACGAGCAGTACTTC. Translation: CATSRGTAGLTYEQYF. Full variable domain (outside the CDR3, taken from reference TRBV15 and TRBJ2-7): DAMVIQNPRYQVTQFGKPVTLSCSQTLNHNVMYWYQQKSSQAPKLLFHYYDKDFNNEADTPDNFQSRRPNTSFCFLDIRSPGLGDTAMYLCATSRGTAGLTYEQYFGPGTRLTVT.

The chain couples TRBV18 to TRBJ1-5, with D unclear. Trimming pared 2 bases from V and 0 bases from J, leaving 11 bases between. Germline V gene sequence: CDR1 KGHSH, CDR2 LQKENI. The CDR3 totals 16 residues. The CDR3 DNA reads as TGTGCCAGCTCACCATTGGGTGGAGATAGCAATCAGCCCCAGCATTTT. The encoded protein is CASSPLGGDSNQPQHF.

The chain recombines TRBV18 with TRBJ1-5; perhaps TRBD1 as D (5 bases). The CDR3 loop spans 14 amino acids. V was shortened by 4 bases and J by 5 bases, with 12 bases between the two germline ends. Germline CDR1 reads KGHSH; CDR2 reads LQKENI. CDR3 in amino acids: CASSQSTVDQPQHF. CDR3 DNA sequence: TGTGCCAGCTCACAGTCGACAGTAGATCAGCCCCAGCATTTT. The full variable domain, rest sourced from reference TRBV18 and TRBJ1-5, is NAGVMQNPRHLVRRRGQEARLRCSPMKGHSHVYWYRQLPEEGLKFMVYLQKENIIDESGMPKERFSAEFPKEGPSILRIQQVVRGDSAAYFCASSQSTVDQPQHFGDGTRLSIL.